Listed here is a single T cell receptor beta chain. Antigen: not known. The sample originates from a study of shared clonotypes between healthy human individuals. The CDR3 consists of 13 residues. From germline, CDR1 is MNHEY and CDR2 SMNVEV (reference sequence). J was trimmed by 1 base and V by 5 bases; bases with no gene match: 0. General observations from the study: Shared across a handful of donors were around 4.7% of the naive CD4 clonotypes. Naive subsets usually exceeded memory subsets in estimated richness.

Splitting the CD4+ cells yielded a CD45RA+ naive subset and a CD45RA-negative memory subset. The assay used deep level. TCRdb's table, derived via immunoSEQ multiplex PCR, lists solely in-frame clones and lacks some. The sample lists around 2.1 million clones, 90% to 97% occurring once. The sequencing input was naive CD4+ T cells sorted from blood. Subset here: CD45RA+ positively selected. This clonotype was sampled from a man aged 18-30 years in good health. This chain connects TRBV27 to TRBJ2-5, with 8 bases that match TRBD1. The CDR3 loop is CASSTGGQETQYF. The CDR3 nucleotides read TGTGCCAGCAGTACAGGGGGCCAAGAGACCCAGTACTTC.